This TCR beta chain came from a study of T-cell reconstitution after alpha-beta-depleted transplantation in children. Molecular barcoding with unique molecular identifiers was used for the TCRbeta library. TCRdb re-called the PCR reads through MiXCR, storing one row per CDR3 protein. The sample records almost 250,000 distinct CDR3 sequences, about 26% being singletons. Broader study findings: T-cell counts and diversity at one year post-transplant came mainly from newly produced T cells. High day-60 TCRbeta diversity in some patients came from surviving recipient T cells and thymic progenitors. Reported findings indicate that, about two months after transplant, alpha-beta T cells came from several hundred expanded clones, which were derived from non-depleted graft cells.

Germline V gives CDR1 MNHEY, CDR2 SVGAGI. The CDR3 sequence is 14 residues long. Trimming shortened V by 6 bases and J by 0 bases, and 9 bases separated the two germline ends. This clonotype was counted at least ten times. Antigen unknown. This sequence was found in a girl aged 2 to 10 with Fanconi anemia, due to receive a stem cell transplant. V and J are TRBV6-5 and TRBJ1-3; tentatively, D is TRBD1 (5 bases). The sequencing here drew on PBMCs, taken before TCRalphabeta/CD19-depleted stem cell transplant. The chain's CDR3 is CASSGHLSGNTIYF. The CDR3 nucleotides read TGTGCCAGCAGCGGACACCTCTCTGGAAACACCATATATTTT.